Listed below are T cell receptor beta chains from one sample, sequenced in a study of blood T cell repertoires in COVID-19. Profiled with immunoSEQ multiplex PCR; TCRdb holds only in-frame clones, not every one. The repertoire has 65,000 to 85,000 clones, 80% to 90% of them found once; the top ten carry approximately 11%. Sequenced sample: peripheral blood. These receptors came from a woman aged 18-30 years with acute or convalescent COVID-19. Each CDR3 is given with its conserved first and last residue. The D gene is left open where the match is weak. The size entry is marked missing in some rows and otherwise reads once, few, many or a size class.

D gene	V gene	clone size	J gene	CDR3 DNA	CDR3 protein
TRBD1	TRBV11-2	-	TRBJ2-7	TGTGCCAGCAGCTTAGATCCGGGACCGCAGACAGGGTTGTACGAGCAGTACTTC	CASSLDPGPQTGLYEQYF
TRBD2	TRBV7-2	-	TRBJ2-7	TGTGCCAGCAGCTCACTTGTCCCGGGACTAGCGGAATTGACCTACGAGCAGTACTTC	CASSSLVPGLAELTYEQYF
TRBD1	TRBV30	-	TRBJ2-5	TGTGCCTGGTTTGGACAGGGTGTAGAGACCCAGTACTTC	CAWFGQGVETQYF
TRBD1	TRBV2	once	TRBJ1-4	TGTGCCAGCAACTACGGACAGGGGATGGAAAAACTGTTTTTT	CASNYGQGMEKLFF
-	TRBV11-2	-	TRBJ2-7	TGTGCCAGCAGCTTATTGCGTCGCTCCTACGAGCAGTACTTC	CASSLLRRSYEQYF
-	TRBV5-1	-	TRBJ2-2	TGCGCCAGCAGCTTGATTTCTTCAGGGAACACCGGGGAGCTGTTTTTT	CASSLISSGNTGELFF
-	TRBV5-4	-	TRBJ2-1	TGTGCCAGCAGCCCCCAGGGCGGTCGCGTTGAGCAGTTCTTC	CASSPQGGRVEQFF
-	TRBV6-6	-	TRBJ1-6	TGTGCCAGCAAACCGGGGGTAGGGTCACCCCTCCACTTT	CASKPGVGSPLHF
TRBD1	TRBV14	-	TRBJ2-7	TGTGCCAGCAGCCGAACGACAGGGTCGTCCTACGAGCAGTACTTC	CASSRTTGSSYEQYF
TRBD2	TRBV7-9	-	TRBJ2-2	TGTGCCAGCAGCTCAGGACTAGCGGGAGTCGTCGGGGAGCTGTTTTTT	CASSSGLAGVVGELFF
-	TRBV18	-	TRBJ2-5	TGTGCCAGCTCCACAGGGATAGGCCAAGAGACCCAGTACTTC	CASSTGIGQETQYF
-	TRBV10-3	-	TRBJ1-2	TGTGCCATCAGTGGGGGCATCCTGGATGGCTACACCTTC	CAISGGILDGYTF
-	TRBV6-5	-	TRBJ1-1	TGTGCCAGCGCCCCAGGGTCGGACACTGAAGCTTTCTTT	CASAPGSDTEAFF
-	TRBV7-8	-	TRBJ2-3	TGTGCCAGCAGCTTGTTGAGTTCAGATACGCAGTATTTT	CASSLLSSDTQYF
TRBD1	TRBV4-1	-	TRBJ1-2	TGCGCCAGCAGCCCAGGGACAGGACTTCCTTATGGCTACACCTTC	CASSPGTGLPYGYTF
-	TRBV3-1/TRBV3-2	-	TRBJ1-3	TGTGCCAGCAGCTCTCGATCGGGCTCTGGAAACACCATATATTTT	CASSSRSGSGNTIYF